The entry that follows covers one T cell receptor beta chain sequence. Its antigen is currently unknown. These data are taken from a study of CXCR3-negative and CXCR3-positive naive CD8 T cells. Points from the study as a whole: CXCR3-positive naive cells had more hydrophobic TRB CDR3s than CXCR3-negative naive cells.

Germline CDR1 and CDR2: SQVTM and ANQGSEA. The CDR3 consists of 16 residues. The TRB cDNA libraries were prepared by 5' RACE with UMI labels. TCRdb reprocessed the 5' RACE reads and reports one entry per CDR3 protein, with no DNA. In total, the table holds 100,000 to 150,000 distinct CDR3 sequences. Sequenced input: naive CXCR3- CD8+ T cells from blood. Sample subset: CD45RO-CCR7+CD27+CD95- naive CD8+ T cells lacking CXCR3 (TNR3-). The TCR comes from a human donor in good health. Some clones in this sample may be carry-over from other donors' samples. The gene calls are TRBV29-1 and TRBJ2-1; the D call from TCRdb, TRBD2, cannot be confirmed without DNA. CDR3 region: CSVGASGTTLYNEQFF.